This TCR beta chain was sequenced during a study of cytomegalovirus exposure and HLA in healthy donors. Regarding the study as a whole: Follow-up analysis later connected one missense variant in DCLRE1C with trimming of TCR beta V- and J-genes. A later analysis reportedly identified an Asian-associated ancestry cluster as carrying fewer N-insertions than the roughly 700-donor mean.

This CDR3 has 16 residues. The germline V gene has CDR1 MGHRA and CDR2 YSYEKL. Trimming at V came to 2 bases and at J to 2 bases, leaving 7 bases not matched to a gene. Donors consisted of healthy bone marrow donors. PCR primers comprised 60 Vbeta and 13 Jbeta primers. As originally analysed: Later analysis identified roughly 82 million unique TCR beta chains, 9 million to 13 million shared. Here immunoSEQ multiplex PCR was the method, and the copy in TCRdb shows in-frame clones only, minus some. The D gene and trimming were derived from the DNA, and the V and J assignments and clone size from that table. The data contain about 94,000 clones, more than 75% of them singletons. In regard to this clone: The antigen is not known.

Sequencing used PBMCs. The chain employs TRBV4-1 and TRBJ2-3; TRBD2 aligns across 7 bases. This TCR was recovered from a woman in her thirties or forties in good health and CMV-seronegative. The CDR3 region has the DNA TGCGCCAGCAGCCAATTAACGGGGGGAGACACAGATACGCAGTATTTT. It codes for CASSQLTGGDTDTQYF.